These T cell receptor beta chains were read from a single sample in a study of blood T cell repertoires in COVID-19. Profiled with immunoSEQ multiplex PCR; TCRdb holds only in-frame clones, not every one. The profile shows under 75,000 clones, 80% to 90% of them singletons. Material: peripheral blood. These receptors all stem from a human donor in a cohort sampled during active COVID-19. CDR3s include the opening cysteine and the closing phenylalanine or tryptophan. A D gene is named only where the DNA matches it firmly. Size tells how often a clone was seen (once, few, many) or the class of an expanded clone, and some rows leave it out.

V gene	D gene	clone size	J gene	CDR3 protein	CDR3 DNA
TRBV7-3	TRBD2	-	TRBJ2-3	CASSLSLAGDTQYF	TGTGCCAGCAGCTTAAGCCTAGCGGGAGATACGCAGTATTTT
TRBV5-6	TRBD1	-	TRBJ1-4	CASSWRQGAPNEKLFF	TGTGCCAGCAGCTGGAGACAGGGGGCGCCTAATGAAAAACTGTTTTTT
TRBV28	-	-	TRBJ2-7	CASYYSGAYEQYF	TGTGCCAGCTATTACAGCGGTGCCTACGAGCAGTACTTC
TRBV7-6	-	-	TRBJ1-5	CASSPETGPGNNQPQHF	TGTGCCAGCAGCCCCGAGACAGGACCGGGCAACAATCAGCCCCAGCATTTT
TRBV6-6	-	-	TRBJ1-4	CASNGGGTNEKLFF	TGTGCCAGCAACGGGGGAGGAACTAATGAAAAACTGTTTTTT
TRBV6-5	-	-	TRBJ1-1	CASSFRDDTEAFF	TGTGCCAGCAGTTTCAGGGATGACACTGAAGCTTTCTTT
TRBV19	-	-	TRBJ2-1	CASSIGSGQSSYNEQFF	TGTGCCAGTAGTATAGGCAGTGGACAGAGCTCCTACAATGAGCAGTTCTTC
TRBV21-1	-	-	TRBJ1-3	CASSKEGEGRGNTIYF	TGTGCCAGCAGCAAAGAGGGAGAGGGAAGGGGAAACACCATATATTTT
TRBV5-1	-	-	TRBJ2-1	CASSPSGTYNEQFF	TGCGCCAGCAGCCCTTCGGGGACCTACAATGAGCAGTTCTTC
TRBV9	-	-	TRBJ2-1	CASSVESGWGHEQFF	TGTGCCAGCAGCGTAGAAAGCGGTTGGGGTCATGAGCAGTTCTTC
TRBV3-1/TRBV3-2	TRBD1	-	TRBJ2-6	CASSQDRFAGANVLTF	TGTGCCAGCAGCCAGGACAGGTTTGCTGGGGCCAACGTCCTGACTTTC
TRBV7-8	-	-	TRBJ1-4	CASSLDRTNEKLFF	TGTGCCAGCAGCTTAGACAGGACTAATGAAAAACTGTTTTTT
TRBV4-2	TRBD1	once	TRBJ2-7	CASSQQGVVTGEYEQYF	TGTGCCAGCAGCCAACAGGGCGTCGTAACAGGGGAATACGAGCAGTACTTC
TRBV28	TRBD1	-	TRBJ2-1	CASSWTGNEQFF	TGTGCCAGCAGTTGGACAGGGAATGAGCAGTTCTTC
TRBV6-5	-	once	TRBJ1-6	CASSLERRSVPHF	TGTGCCAGCAGTCTTGAGAGGAGATCGGTCCCCCACTTT
TRBV11-3	-	-	TRBJ1-2	CASSFPGGYGYTF	TGTGCCAGCAGCTTCCCGGGTGGCTATGGCTACACCTTC
TRBV6-2/TRBV6-3	-	-	TRBJ1-3	CASSDLRGPSGNTIYF	TGTGCCAGCAGTGACCTCAGGGGACCCTCTGGAAACACCATATATTTT
TRBV4-2	TRBD2	-	TRBJ2-7	CASSQTLAGGPGEQYF	TGTGCCAGCAGCCAAACCCTAGCGGGAGGGCCGGGCGAGCAGTACTTC
TRBV4-1	-	-	TRBJ1-2	CASSLGEQGTYGYTF	TGCGCCAGCAGCCTAGGGGAACAGGGTACCTATGGCTACACCTTC
TRBV28	TRBD1	-	TRBJ1-5	CASSKTGTGIQPQHF	TGTGCCAGCAGTAAGACCGGGACAGGGATCCAGCCCCAGCATTTT
TRBV6-6	-	-	TRBJ2-3	CASSLKGDTQYF	TGTGCCAGCAGCCTAAAGGGGGATACGCAGTATTTT
TRBV20-1	-	-	TRBJ2-7	CSASQVYEQYF	TGCAGTGCTAGTCAGGTATACGAGCAGTACTTC
TRBV29-1	TRBD1	-	TRBJ1-2	CSVFGTGIDYTF	TGCAGCGTATTCGGGACAGGGATTGACTACACCTTC
TRBV6-6	-	-	TRBJ2-7	CASSYQYEQYF	TGTGCCAGCAGTTACCAATACGAGCAGTACTTC
TRBV7-6	-	-	TRBJ1-1	CASSPSPVRAAEAFF	TGTGCCAGCAGCCCCAGCCCGGTCAGGGCGGCTGAAGCTTTCTTT
TRBV19	-	few	TRBJ1-6	CASSPNPRSPLHF	TGTGCCAGTAGTCCCAACCCTCGGTCACCCCTCCACTTT
TRBV29-1	TRBD1	once	TRBJ1-2	CSARTGTYGYTF	TGCAGCGCTAGGACAGGGACCTATGGCTACACCTTC
TRBV5-1	TRBD1	-	TRBJ2-7	CASSLTGFEQYF	TGCGCCAGCAGCCTGACAGGGTTCGAGCAGTACTTC
TRBV12-3/TRBV12-4	-	-	TRBJ1-2	CASSFSNYGYTF	TGTGCCAGCAGTTTCTCTAACTATGGCTACACCTTC
TRBV28	-	-	TRBJ1-1	CASSFTRGGTEAFF	TGTGCCAGCAGTTTTACCAGGGGCGGAACTGAAGCTTTCTTT
TRBV4-1	TRBD1	few	TRBJ1-2	CASSQGQGEGYGYTF	TGCGCCAGCAGCCAGGGACAGGGAGAGGGCTATGGCTACACCTTC
TRBV2	TRBD1	-	TRBJ1-1	CASSETGGGFTEAFF	TGTGCCAGCAGTGAGACAGGGGGAGGGTTCACTGAAGCTTTCTTT
TRBV15	-	-	TRBJ1-5	CATSRGTNQPQHF	TGTGCCACCAGCAGGGGGACTAATCAGCCCCAGCATTTT
TRBV6-2/TRBV6-3	-	-	TRBJ2-5	CASSYFAGSQETQYF	TGTGCCAGCAGTTACTTTGCGGGAAGCCAAGAGACCCAGTACTTC
TRBV5-4	-	-	TRBJ1-1	CASSLSARGNTEAFF	TGTGCCAGCAGCTTGTCCGCCAGGGGGAACACTGAAGCTTTCTTT
TRBV27	-	-	TRBJ2-1	CASSFGRSEQFF	TGTGCCAGCAGTTTCGGTCGGTCTGAGCAGTTCTTC
TRBV30	TRBD2	-	TRBJ2-7	CAWAGGSYEQYF	TGTGCCTGGGCGGGGGGCTCCTACGAGCAGTACTTC
TRBV28	-	-	TRBJ2-5	CASSALPGGRETQYF	TGTGCCAGCAGTGCCCTGCCAGGGGGGCGAGAGACCCAGTACTTC
TRBV28	-	-	TRBJ1-3	CASSPGPGLSGNTIYF	TGTGCCAGCAGTCCTGGACCAGGGCTTTCTGGAAACACCATATATTTT
TRBV5-4	TRBD1	-	TRBJ2-1	CASRNSDRVRNEQFF	TGTGCCAGCAGAAATTCGGACAGGGTGCGCAATGAGCAGTTCTTC
TRBV5-1	-	-	TRBJ2-3	CASRRGTVFTDTQYF	TGCGCCAGCAGACGCGGGACAGTGTTCACAGATACGCAGTATTTT
TRBV2	TRBD1	few	TRBJ1-5	CASSEETGGNQPQHF	TGTGCCAGCAGTGAAGAAACAGGGGGAAATCAGCCCCAGCATTTT
TRBV2	-	-	TRBJ1-1	CASSQENTEAFF	TGTGCCAGCAGCCAGGAGAACACTGAAGCTTTCTTT
TRBV28	-	-	TRBJ2-7	CASSILQGTYEQYF	TGTGCCAGCAGCATTCTACAGGGAACCTACGAGCAGTACTTC
TRBV18	TRBD1	-	TRBJ1-1	CASSPRNRGQGMTEAFF	TGTGCCAGCTCACCGCGAAACCGAGGACAGGGAATGACTGAAGCTTTCTTT
TRBV7-2	TRBD1	-	TRBJ2-2	CASSLEGQGAQTGELFF	TGTGCCAGCAGCTTAGAGGGACAGGGGGCGCAAACCGGGGAGCTGTTTTTT
TRBV5-1	TRBD1	-	TRBJ1-2	CASSGTGTGNGYTF	TGCGCCAGCAGCGGAACCGGGACAGGGAATGGCTACACCTTC
TRBV28	-	-	TRBJ1-2	CASSFRQLLNYGYTF	TGTGCCAGCAGTTTTCGACAGCTCCTTAACTATGGCTACACCTTC
TRBV11-2	-	-	TRBJ1-4	CASSHPGTREKLFF	TGTGCCAGCAGCCACCCCGGGACACGTGAAAAACTGTTTTTT
TRBV11-3	-	-	TRBJ2-5	CASSPGQGSGGAETQYF	TGTGCCAGCAGCCCCGGCCAGGGGTCAGGCGGAGCAGAGACCCAGTACTTC
TRBV6-5	TRBD1	-	TRBJ2-7	CASRGTGAYEQYF	TGTGCCAGCAGAGGGACAGGGGCCTACGAGCAGTACTTC
TRBV18	TRBD1	-	TRBJ1-2	CASSPFPGGGGYTF	TGTGCCAGCTCTCCCTTCCCAGGGGGCGGTGGCTACACCTTC
TRBV5-1	-	-	TRBJ2-2	CASSPQVTGELFF	TGCGCCAGCAGCCCCCAGGTGACCGGGGAGCTGTTTTTT
TRBV7-9	-	few	TRBJ1-4	CASSPRRAGEKLFF	TGTGCCAGCAGCCCCCGACGGGCGGGAGAAAAACTGTTTTTT
TRBV7-9	-	-	TRBJ1-3	CASSPTGSYGNTIYF	TGTGCCAGCAGTCCCACAGGGTCCTATGGAAACACCATATATTTT
TRBV4-3	-	-	TRBJ2-7	CASSLTHGDNPSEQYF	TGCGCCAGCAGCTTAACCCACGGGGACAATCCCTCCGAGCAGTACTTC
TRBV4-2	TRBD2	-	TRBJ2-1	CASSQDTSGRAGNEQFF	TGTGCCAGCAGCCAAGATACGAGCGGGAGAGCCGGCAATGAGCAGTTCTTC
TRBV27	TRBD1	-	TRBJ2-7	CASSVKDRAHEQYF	TGTGCCAGCAGCGTAAAGGACAGGGCCCACGAGCAGTACTTC
TRBV5-1	TRBD2	-	TRBJ2-1	CASSLRRGTNEQFF	TGCGCCAGCAGCTTGAGGCGGGGGACTAATGAGCAGTTCTTC
TRBV15	TRBD2	few	TRBJ2-1	CATSPGLAGDNEQFF	TGTGCCACCAGCCCCGGACTAGCGGGGGACAATGAGCAGTTCTTC